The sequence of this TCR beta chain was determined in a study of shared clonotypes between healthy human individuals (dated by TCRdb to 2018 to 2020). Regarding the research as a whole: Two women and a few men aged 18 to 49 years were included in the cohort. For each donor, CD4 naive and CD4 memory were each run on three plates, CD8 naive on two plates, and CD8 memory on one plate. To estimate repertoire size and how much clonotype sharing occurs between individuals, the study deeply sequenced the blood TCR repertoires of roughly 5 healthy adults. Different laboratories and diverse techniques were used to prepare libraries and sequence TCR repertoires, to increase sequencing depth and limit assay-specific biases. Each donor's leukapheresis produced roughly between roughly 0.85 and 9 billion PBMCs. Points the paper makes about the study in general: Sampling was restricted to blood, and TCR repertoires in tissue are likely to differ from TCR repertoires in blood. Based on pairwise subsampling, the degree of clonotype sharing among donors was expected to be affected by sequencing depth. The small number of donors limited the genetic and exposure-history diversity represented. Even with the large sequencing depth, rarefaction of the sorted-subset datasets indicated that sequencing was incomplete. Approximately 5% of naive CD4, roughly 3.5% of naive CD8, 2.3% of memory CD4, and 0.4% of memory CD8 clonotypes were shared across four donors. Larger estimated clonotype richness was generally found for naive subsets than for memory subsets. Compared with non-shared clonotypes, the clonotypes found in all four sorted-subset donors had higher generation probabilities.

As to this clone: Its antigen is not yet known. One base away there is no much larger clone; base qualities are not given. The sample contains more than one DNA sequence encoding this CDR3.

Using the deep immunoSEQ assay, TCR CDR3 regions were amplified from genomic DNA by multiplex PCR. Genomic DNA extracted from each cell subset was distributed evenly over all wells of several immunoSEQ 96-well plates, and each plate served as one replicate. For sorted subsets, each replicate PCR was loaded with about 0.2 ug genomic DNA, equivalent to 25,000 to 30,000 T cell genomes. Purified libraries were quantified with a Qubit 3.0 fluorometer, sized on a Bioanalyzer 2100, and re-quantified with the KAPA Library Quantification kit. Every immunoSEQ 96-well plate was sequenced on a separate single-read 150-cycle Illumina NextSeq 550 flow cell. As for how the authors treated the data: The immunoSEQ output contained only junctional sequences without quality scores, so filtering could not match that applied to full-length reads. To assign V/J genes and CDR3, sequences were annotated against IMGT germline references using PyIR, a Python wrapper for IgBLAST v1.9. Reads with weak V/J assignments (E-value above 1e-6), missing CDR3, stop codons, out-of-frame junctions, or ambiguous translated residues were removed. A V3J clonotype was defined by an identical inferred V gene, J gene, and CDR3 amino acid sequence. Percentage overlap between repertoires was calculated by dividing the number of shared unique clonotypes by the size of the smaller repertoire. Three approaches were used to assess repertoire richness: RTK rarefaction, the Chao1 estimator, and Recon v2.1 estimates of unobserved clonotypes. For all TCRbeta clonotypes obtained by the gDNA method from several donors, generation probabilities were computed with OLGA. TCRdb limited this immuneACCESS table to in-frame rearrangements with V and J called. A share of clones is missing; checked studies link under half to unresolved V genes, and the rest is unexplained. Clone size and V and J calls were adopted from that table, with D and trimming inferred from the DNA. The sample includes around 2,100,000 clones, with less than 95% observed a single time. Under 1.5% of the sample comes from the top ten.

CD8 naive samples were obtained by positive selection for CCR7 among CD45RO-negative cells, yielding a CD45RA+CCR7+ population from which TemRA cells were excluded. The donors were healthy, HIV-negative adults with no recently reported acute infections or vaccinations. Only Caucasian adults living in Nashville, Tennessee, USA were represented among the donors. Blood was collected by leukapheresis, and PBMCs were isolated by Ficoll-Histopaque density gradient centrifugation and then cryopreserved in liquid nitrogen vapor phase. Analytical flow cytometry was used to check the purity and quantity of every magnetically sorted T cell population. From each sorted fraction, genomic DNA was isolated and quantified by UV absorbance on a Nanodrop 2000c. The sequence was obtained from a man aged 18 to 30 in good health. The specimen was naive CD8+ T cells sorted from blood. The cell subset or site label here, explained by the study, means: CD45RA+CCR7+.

The CDR3 region: CASSSDLQETQYF. The DNA sequence is given as TGTGCCAGCAGCTCGGATCTCCAAGAGACCCAGTACTTC. The rearranged segments are TRBV7-9 and TRBJ2-5; the D gene is unclear. According to the germline V gene (reference sequence), CDR1 reads SEHNR and CDR2 reads FQNEAQ. Counted from cysteine to phenylalanine, this CDR3 has 13 amino acids. Only CDR3 DNA is held: 39 bases, read in frame from base 1. The germline ends are 7 bases apart after V is trimmed by 4 bases and J by 1 base.